This T cell receptor (beta chain) was documented in a study of a mutant IDH1 vaccine in newly diagnosed glioma. Study overall: Patients' prior therapy spanned radiotherapy, temozolomide, or both; most underwent both.

In regard to this clone: What it binds is not known.

Notes on the study in general: Pseudoprogression looked unconnected to shifts in top peripheral T cell clonotypes.

TCRdb's copy holds only in-frame clones and misses some; the assay was immunoSEQ multiplex PCR. The sample comprises about 50,000 clones, about 92% of which are singletons, and about 2.1% rests with the top ten. The time point was: week 35, safety follow-up. All doses held 300 ug of mutant IDH1 20-mer peptide, with topical imiquimod. From germline, CDR1 is MGHDK and CDR2 SYGVNS. The CDR3 has 16 amino acids. Unmatched junction bases numbered 11, after V lost 4 bases and J lost 6 bases. This chain joins TRBV25-1 and TRBJ2-4, with 8 nucleotides matching TRBD1. The TCR comes from a man aged 45-60 years with glioma. Here the sequenced sample was PBMCs, taken from a glioma patient whose treatment included an IDH1 peptide vaccine. The CDR3 sequence is CASSVKIGQGGNIQYF. CDR3 nucleotide sequence: TGTGCCAGCAGTGTAAAGATAGGACAGGGAGGAAACATTCAGTACTTC.